This TCR beta chain was identified in a study of spatial heterogeneity in lung cancer. At the level of the study: Consistently, beta-chain sequences turned up in larger numbers than alpha-chain sequences did. A unique TCR and UMI combination showed up more than ten times in raw reads, on average.

The V gene's germline CDR1 is MNHEY and CDR2 SMNVEV (reference sequence). CDR3 length: 18 amino acids. Losses at the gene ends were 3 bases for V and 3 bases for J; bases not matched to a gene: 11. From the 5' RACE reads, TCRdb called clonotypes with MiXCR, one entry per CDR3 protein. The data hold 1,500 to 2,000 distinct CDR3 sequences, with more than 9.5% observed a single time. Time point given: sample taken at primary tumor resection. Unsorted samples of tumor, nontumor lung or frozen PBMC had their whole RNA sequenced. By proportion, this clonotype is medium-sized. The sequencing used normal lung tissue next to the tumor, collected at surgery. J is TRBJ2-2 and V is TRBV27; 9 bases line up with TRBD2. This receptor was obtained from a female donor with early-stage non-small cell lung cancer. CDR3 in DNA: TGTGCCAGCAGTTTTGGGACTAGCTCCCCACGTCACACCGGGGAGCTGTTTTTT. It is translated as CASSFGTSSPRHTGELFF.